The present T cell receptor beta chain was sequenced within a study of CD8 T cells in ankylosing spondylitis. In TCRdb, the 5' RACE reads were re-called with MiXCR into one record per CDR3 protein. There are 310,000 or so distinct CDR3 sequences in the sample; about 20% occur only once, and 7.8% lies in the top ten. V was clipped by 5 bases and J by 6 bases, with 15 bases between them. CDR3 length equals 14 residues. Source material: blood, either unsorted or a sorted T cell fraction (not recorded which). This receptor was taken from a male donor with ankylosing spondylitis or in good health (not recorded which). This sequence joins TRBV12-3 or TRBV12-4 and TRBJ2-3; D unresolved. CDR3 bases: TGTGCCAGCAGTCCTCCTCATGGTGCGGATACGCAGTATTTT. Its protein is CASSPPHGADTQYF.